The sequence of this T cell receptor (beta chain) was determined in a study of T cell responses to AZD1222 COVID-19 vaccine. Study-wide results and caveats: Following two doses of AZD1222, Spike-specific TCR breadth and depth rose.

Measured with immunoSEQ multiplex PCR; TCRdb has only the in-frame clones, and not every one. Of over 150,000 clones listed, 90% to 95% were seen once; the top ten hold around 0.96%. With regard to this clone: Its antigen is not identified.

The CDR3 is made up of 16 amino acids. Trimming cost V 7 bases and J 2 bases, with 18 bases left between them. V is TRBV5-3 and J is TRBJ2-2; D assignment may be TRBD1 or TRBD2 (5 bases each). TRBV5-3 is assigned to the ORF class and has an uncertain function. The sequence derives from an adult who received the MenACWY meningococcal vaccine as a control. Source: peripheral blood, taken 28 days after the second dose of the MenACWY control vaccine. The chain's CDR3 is CARSPSGTANTGELFF. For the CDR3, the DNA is TGTGCCAGATCCCCGTCCGGGACGGCTAACACCGGGGAGCTGTTTTTT.